This entry lists 12 T cell receptor beta chains sequenced from one sample in a study of blood T cell repertoires in COVID-19. Produced via immunoSEQ multiplex PCR; TCRdb's table is partial and in-frame only. The sample shows some 270,000 clones, 84% of them seen only once. The sequencing sample was made of peripheral blood. All receptors derive from a woman in her 40s who had recovered from COVID-19.

This clone was seen a single time. V usage is TRBV7-9 and J usage is TRBJ1-4; D is uncertain. Trimming removed 2 bases from V and 8 bases from J, with 12 bases in between. This CDR3 is 14 amino acids long. Germline-derived CDR1 and CDR2 are SEHNR and FQNEAQ (reference sequence). The CDR3 nucleotides are TGTGCCAGCAGCTTAAACGAGAAAACCGAAAAACTGTTTTTT. Encoded protein: CASSLNEKTEKLFF.

This chain uses TRBV5-1 with TRBJ1-4; 7 bases align to TRBD1. Germline loops: CDR1 SGHRS, CDR2 YFSETQ. CDR3 size: 14 residues. The V segment lost 4 bases and the J segment 6 bases; nucleotides outside the gene matches: 6. The CDR3 region is CASSPRDRYEKLFF. CDR3 bases: TGCGCCAGCAGCCCCCGGGACAGATATGAAAAACTGTTTTTT. The variable domain in full, completed from reference TRBV5-1 and TRBJ1-4, reads KAGVTQTPRYLIKTRGQQVTLSCSPISGHRSVSWYQQTPGQGLQFLFEYFSETQRNKGNFPGRFSGRQFSNSRSEMNVSTLELGDSALYLCASSPRDRYEKLFFGSGTQLSVL.

The sample holds a few counts of this clone. This chain connects TRBV5-1 to TRBJ1-4; the D gene is possibly TRBD1 (5 bases). The CDR3 covers 14 residues. With 4 bases removed from V and 4 bases from J, the gap between germline ends came to 11 bases. Per the germline V gene, CDR1 is SGHRS and CDR2 is YFSETQ. The CDR3 here is CASSRTGVNEKLFF. The CDR3 nucleotides read TGCGCCAGCAGCAGAACAGGAGTTAATGAAAAACTGTTTTTT.

The chain employs TRBV6-5 and TRBJ2-1; 7 nucleotides match TRBD1. The CDR3 is 15 amino acids. Looked up from germline, CDR1 is MNHEY and CDR2 is SVGAGI. The trim removed 6 bases at V and 7 bases at J, leaving 12 bases unmatched. The CDR3, as DNA: TGTGCCAGCAGGGCCGGGACAGTCAATCCGAATGAGCAGTTCTTC. It encodes CASRAGTVNPNEQFF.

The chain couples TRBV11-2 to TRBJ2-4, with TRBD1 matching over 8 bases. CDR3 length equals 15 residues. The V segment lost 5 bases and the J segment 1 base; nucleotides outside the gene matches: 4. Germline loops: CDR1 SGHAT, CDR2 FQNNGV. The CDR3 region is CASSPWDRAKNIQYF. The CDR3 DNA follows: TGTGCCAGCAGCCCCTGGGACAGGGCCAAAAACATTCAGTACTTC.

The chain has TRBV7-2 and TRBJ1-6; 7 bases are shared with TRBD1. CDR1 and CDR2 from the germline V gene are SGHTA and FQGNSA. The CDR3 is 12 amino acids. Unmatched junction bases numbered 1, after V lost 5 bases and J lost 9 bases. The CDR3 sequence: CASSQGVSPLHF. Written as DNA, the CDR3 is TGTGCCAGCAGCCAGGGGGTTTCACCCCTCCACTTT.

The rearrangement links TRBV5-8 to TRBJ1-5, with TRBD1 matching 7 bases. The germline CDR1 and CDR2 sequences are SGHTS and YDEGEE. V lost 2 bases, J lost 4 bases, and 6 bases stayed unmatched. CDR3 length: 15 residues. The CDR3 protein is CASSLGQDLNQPQHF. The CDR3 DNA reads TGTGCCAGCAGCTTAGGACAGGATCTGAATCAGCCCCAGCATTTT.

J is TRBJ1-4 and V is TRBV28; maybe TRBD1 (5 bases). The germline V and J ends were trimmed by 8 bases and 4 bases, with 8 bases remaining between them. CDR3 size: 12 residues. Per the germline V gene, CDR1 is MDHEN and CDR2 is SYDVKM. The CDR3 sequence is CASGALNEKLFF. As DNA, the CDR3 is TGTGCCAGCGGGGCTCTTAATGAAAAACTGTTTTTT. Full variable domain (missing parts from reference TRBV28 and TRBJ1-4): DVKVTQSSRYLVKRTGEKVFLECVQDMDHENMFWYRQDPGLGLRLIYFSYDVKMKEKGDIPEGYSVSREKKERFSLILESASTNQTSMYLCASGALNEKLFFGSGTQLSVL.

The rearrangement uses TRBV30 and TRBJ2-7; 7 bases agree with TRBD1. Unmatched junction bases numbered 18, after V lost 4 bases and J lost 6 bases. This CDR3 spans 16 amino acids. Per the germline V gene, CDR1 is GTSNPN and CDR2 is SVGIG (reference sequence). The CDR3 nucleotides are TGTGCCTGGACTCAATTCGGGACAGCGACGGCGGGCGAGCAGTACTTC. Encoded protein: CAWTQFGTATAGEQYF.

This clone showed up just once. The CDR3 is CASSHGTDEKLFF. CDR3 sequence (DNA): TGTGCCAGCTCACATGGGACAGATGAAAAACTGTTTTTT. The chain uses TRBV18 and TRBJ1-4, with 7 bases fitting TRBD1. Looked up from germline, CDR1 is KGHSH and CDR2 is LQKENI. V lost 4 bases, J lost 6 bases, and 2 bases stayed unmatched. The CDR3 covers 13 residues.

This clone was picked up one time. The chain couples TRBV7-9 to TRBJ2-2; 7 nucleotides line up with TRBD1. Germline lookup yields CDR1 SEHNR and CDR2 FQNEAQ (reference sequence). Trimming cost V 0 bases and J 6 bases; bases outside gene matches: 13. This CDR3 has 18 residues. The CDR3 bases are TGTGCCAGCAGCTTAGCGCGAGGGGGCGCGGTCGGTGCCGGGGAGCTGTTTTTT. As protein: CASSLARGGAVGAGELFF.

The chain combines TRBV28 with TRBJ1-3, with D maybe TRBD1 (5 bases). CDR3 length equals 16 residues. V lost 2 bases and J 0 bases, leaving 11 bases between the germline ends. The germline V gene has CDR1 MDHEN and CDR2 SYDVKM. The CDR3 DNA sequence: TGTGCCAGCAGTTTACCCACAGGAGTCTCTGGAAACACCATATATTTT. Residues: CASSLPTGVSGNTIYF.